The 15 T cell receptor beta chains presented below share a single source sample, sequenced in a study of vaccination and CD4 T cells after COVID-19. Oncomine TCR Beta short-read sequencing was applied to DNA from cultured CD4+ T cells. One entry per CDR3 protein, called by TCRdb with MiXCR from the PCR reads. This sample has 6,500 to 7,500 distinct CDR3 sequences, with roughly 35% found just once. The sample's treatment: roughly 10-day PBMC culture with coronavirus spike peptide pools or control peptides (ViraFEST assay). During the years 2011-2018, before the COVID-19 pandemic, the unexposed donor's CD4+ T cells were collected. These receptors have no identified antigens. Specimen: CD4+ T cells from blood, cultured in vitro. All receptors derive from a human donor in good health.

The chain carries TRBV6-1 and TRBJ1-1, with D perhaps matching TRBD1 (5 bases). Germline CDR1 is MNHNS and CDR2 is SASEGT. V was shortened by 5 bases and J by 1 base, with 11 bases between the two germline ends. The CDR3 is 14 amino acids. CDR3 coding DNA: TGTGCCAGCAGTCCCGGAGGGGAGAACACTGAAGCTTTCTTT. Amino acids: CASSPGGENTEAFF.

In nucleotides, the CDR3 is TGTGCCAGCAGCTTAGAGGGGAACACTGAAGCTTTCTTT. It is translated as CASSLEGNTEAFF. The chain links TRBV7-6 to TRBJ1-1; D is unclear. V was trimmed by 1 base and J by 1 base, leaving 4 bases between them. Germline V gene data show CDR1 as SGHVS and CDR2 as FNYEAQ. The CDR3 consists of 13 residues.

The chain carries TRBV30 and TRBJ2-2, with D hard to call. CDR1 is GTSNPN and CDR2 is SVGIG in the germline V gene (reference sequence). The CDR3 extends over 14 amino acids. Trimming shortened V by 2 bases and J by 2 bases, and 9 bases separated the two germline ends. As DNA, the CDR3 is TGTGCCTGGAGTTGGCAGTTTAACACCGGGGAGCTGTTTTTT. The encoded protein is CAWSWQFNTGELFF.

The rearrangement uses TRBV7-3 and TRBJ2-3, with unresolved D. The CDR3 covers 15 residues. Germline loops: CDR1 SGHTA, CDR2 FQGTGA. The V end lost 4 bases, the J end lost 3 bases, and 14 bases lay between the germline ends. The CDR3 bases are TGTGCCAGCAGCTCCGGGCTGACAAGGACAGATACGCAGTATTTT. Its translation: CASSSGLTRTDTQYF.

This clonotype has more than one count but fewer than ten. The gene calls are TRBV19 and TRBJ1-2; D is possibly TRBD1 (6 bases). The CDR3 runs 14 residues. Between the trimmed V and J ends, which lost 1 base and 3 bases, there was a span of 9 bases. CDR1 is LNHDA and CDR2 is SQIVND in the germline V gene (reference sequence). The CDR3 DNA follows: TGTGCCAGTAGTATAGTTGGGGGCGACTATGGCTACACCTTC. This codes for CASSIVGGDYGYTF.

The chain employs TRBV7-9 and TRBJ1-2, with D tentatively TRBD1 (5 bases). The ends were cut back, 3 bases at V and 4 bases at J, with 24 bases in the middle. Germline V lookup: CDR1 SEHNR, CDR2 FQNEAQ (reference sequence). This CDR3 has 18 amino acids. The CDR3 DNA reads TGTGCCAGCAGCTTTGGCCGGTCGTTCGGGAGTCAGGGCTATGGCTACACCTTC. Translated, it gives CASSFGRSFGSQGYGYTF. The entire variable domain, with the rest obtained from reference TRBV7-9 and TRBJ1-2, is as follows: DTGVSQNPRHKITKRGQNVTFRCDPISEHNRLYWYRQTLGQGPEFLTYFQNEAQLEKSRLLSDRFSAERPKGSFSTLEIQRTEQGDSAMYLCASSFGRSFGSQGYGYTFGSGTRLTVV.

This clonotype came up a few times. In nucleotides, the CDR3 is TGTGCCACCCAATACCCGGGGAACATCGGCCAGCCCCAGCATTTT. It specifies CATQYPGNIGQPQHF. The chain has TRBV15 and TRBJ1-5; D gene unclear. Per the germline V gene, CDR1 is LNHNV and CDR2 is YYDKDF (reference sequence). V gave up 8 bases and J gave up 7 bases, with 21 bases separating them. The CDR3 totals 15 residues.

The chain combines TRBV12-5 with TRBJ2-7, with D perhaps being TRBD1 or TRBD2 (5 bases each). The CDR3 loop spans 14 amino acids. Trimming stripped 1 base from V and 9 bases from J, with 16 bases between. Germline V lookup: CDR1 LGHNT, CDR2 FRNRAP. The CDR3 coding sequence is TGTGCTAGTGGTTTGGGGGGCTTTCACGGAGGGCAGTACTTC. Translating it yields CASGLGGFHGGQYF.

The V and J genes are TRBV30 and TRBJ1-2, with a tentative D call TRBD1 (5 bases). The V and J ends lost 2 bases and 1 base respectively, with 20 bases between them. The CDR3 runs 17 residues. The germline V gene has CDR1 GTSNPN and CDR2 SVGIG (reference sequence). As DNA, the CDR3 is TGTGCCTGGAGTATAGGACAAACTATATTGGGTAACTATGGCTACACCTTC. Translating it yields CAWSIGQTILGNYGYTF.

The rearrangement joins TRBV11-3 to TRBJ2-7, with unresolved D. Trimming stripped 1 base from V and 5 bases from J, with 12 bases between. This CDR3 spans 14 amino acids. Looked up from germline, CDR1 is SGHNT and CDR2 is YENEEA. CDR3 nucleotides: TGTGCCAGCAGCTTAGTTCCCCTCCATAACGAGCAGTACTTC. This codes for CASSLVPLHNEQYF.

This clonotype has just a few counts. This chain joins TRBV6-1 and TRBJ2-7; D call uncertain. V dropped 6 bases and J dropped 5 bases, with 14 bases sitting between them. The germline V gene encodes CDR1 MNHNS and CDR2 SASEGT. The CDR3 is 13 residues long. CDR3 bases: TGTGCCAGCAGAGGACCGCTCAGGAACGAGCAGTACTTC. Its protein is CASRGPLRNEQYF.

This clonotype has a handful of counts. The gene calls are TRBV7-9 and TRBJ2-1, with 9 bases identical to TRBD2. The germline V gene encodes CDR1 SEHNR and CDR2 FQNEAQ (reference sequence). The V segment lost 3 bases and the J segment 9 bases; nucleotides outside the gene matches: 6. This CDR3 region has 14 residues. CDR3 sequence (DNA): TGTGCCAGCAGCTTTCGGCGGGGGGGCTCTGAGCAGTTCTTC. It encodes CASSFRRGGSEQFF.

This clonotype has a handful of counts. This chain links TRBV19 with TRBJ1-5; D not certain. Germline V gives CDR1 LNHDA, CDR2 SQIVND (reference sequence). Deletions cut 6 bases from V and 7 bases from J, with 13 bases between. CDR3 size: 13 residues. DNA of the CDR3: TGTGCCAGTAGCCCGGGATTAGCGCAGCCCCAGCATTTT. This encodes CASSPGLAQPQHF.

This sequence joins TRBV4-1 and TRBJ1-2; a weak D match, TRBD1 (5 bases). This CDR3 spans 14 amino acids. Trimming left V 4 bases short and J 0 bases short, with 9 bases between. Germline V gene lookup returns CDR1 MGHRA and CDR2 YSYEKL. The CDR3 nucleotides read TGCGCCAGCAGCCGGGACCCCTCTAACTATGGCTACACCTTC. Translating it yields CASSRDPSNYGYTF.

J is TRBJ1-2 and V is TRBV9, with a weak D call TRBD1 (6 bases). Trimming removed 3 bases from V and 8 bases from J, with 23 bases in between. This CDR3 is built from 16 residues. Germline V gives CDR1 SGDLS, CDR2 YYNGEE. This chain's CDR3 is CASSDPQGFQPWGYTF. The CDR3 nucleotides are TGTGCCAGCAGCGACCCACAGGGCTTTCAACCGTGGGGCTACACCTTC.